This T cell receptor (beta chain) comes out of a study of CD8+CD57+ T cells in acquired aplastic anemia (dated by TCRdb to the late 2010s). As for the study more broadly: DNA extracted from sorted CD4+ and CD8+ cells had a mean of about 3.3 ug, with a range of roughly 0.17 to 27.4 ug. CD8+CD57+ expansion was defined as frequency above the mean frequency observed in healthy subjects. Study-wide findings and limitations: Although 25 to 30 CD8+ CDR3 sequences were shared by patients and controls, these sequences appeared highly expressed in patients and within the immunodominant clones of patients. CD8+ Simpson's diversity did not differ significantly between patients and healthy controls (P=0.060).

This clonotype appeared many times. No cognate antigen has been identified for it. No base quality information exists; no much larger clone differs at one position. Expansion of CD8+CD57+ cells had been shown by flow cytometry in the patients chosen for sequencing. Severe acquired aplastic anemia was diagnosed in all patients according to International Study of Aplastic Anemia and Agranulocytosis and Camitta criteria. No patient had received any therapy when blood was sampled. In the study, sorted CD4+ and CD8+ blood T cells from patients with severe aplastic anemia and from healthy subjects underwent deep sequencing of TCR repertoires. Patients were enrolled under clinicaltrials.gov protocols 00001620, 01623167, 00001397, 00071045, 00081523 and 00961064 in the USA. Ficoll-Paque density gradient centrifugation was used to isolate peripheral blood mononuclear cells. Before DNA extraction, CD4+ and CD8+ T cells were sorted with FACS or magnetic beads.

TCR beta VDJ combination and CDR3 sequence profiling used genomic DNA as the template. An Illumina HiSeq 2000 was the platform used for TCR repertoire sequencing. As for the authors' bioinformatics: Repertoires were assessed using TRBV/TRBJ rearrangement plots, CDR3 size and DJ length profiles, and Simpson's diversity index. The most abundant DNA sequence in the deep sequencing data was defined as the immunodominant clone. CDR3 amino acid sequences were checked for sharing between subjects and were compared against published repertoires and the VDJdb database. Clones were called with MiXCR by TCRdb after fastp trimmed the public reads at Q25, and only in-frame beta chains were retained. Each record represents a unique CDR3 protein, reported with the most common genes and DNA among its rows. What appears here as the V and J calls and clone size reflects TCRdb's work, not the paper's. The sample records 180,000 or so distinct CDR3 sequences, less than 60% of which are singletons. Clones ranked in the top ten supply 1.8% of the sample.

The germline V gene encodes CDR1 SGHTA and CDR2 FQGTGA. From its cysteine to its phenylalanine, the CDR3 spans 15 amino acids. Here the CDR3 DNA is all that survives: 45 bases in frame from base 1. Here V drops 1 base and J drops 12 bases, and the junction holds 4 bases not matched to any gene. The rearranged chain carries TRBV7-3 and TRBJ2-1; 15 bases in the middle match TRBD2. The sample comprised sorted CD4+, CD8+, or CD8+CD57+ T cells (not recorded which) from PBMCs. The sequence was obtained from a human donor with aplastic anemia. For the CDR3, the sequence is CASSLMGLAGGLQFF. The sequence in DNA is TGTGCCAGCAGCTTAATGGGACTAGCGGGGGGATTGCAGTTCTTC.